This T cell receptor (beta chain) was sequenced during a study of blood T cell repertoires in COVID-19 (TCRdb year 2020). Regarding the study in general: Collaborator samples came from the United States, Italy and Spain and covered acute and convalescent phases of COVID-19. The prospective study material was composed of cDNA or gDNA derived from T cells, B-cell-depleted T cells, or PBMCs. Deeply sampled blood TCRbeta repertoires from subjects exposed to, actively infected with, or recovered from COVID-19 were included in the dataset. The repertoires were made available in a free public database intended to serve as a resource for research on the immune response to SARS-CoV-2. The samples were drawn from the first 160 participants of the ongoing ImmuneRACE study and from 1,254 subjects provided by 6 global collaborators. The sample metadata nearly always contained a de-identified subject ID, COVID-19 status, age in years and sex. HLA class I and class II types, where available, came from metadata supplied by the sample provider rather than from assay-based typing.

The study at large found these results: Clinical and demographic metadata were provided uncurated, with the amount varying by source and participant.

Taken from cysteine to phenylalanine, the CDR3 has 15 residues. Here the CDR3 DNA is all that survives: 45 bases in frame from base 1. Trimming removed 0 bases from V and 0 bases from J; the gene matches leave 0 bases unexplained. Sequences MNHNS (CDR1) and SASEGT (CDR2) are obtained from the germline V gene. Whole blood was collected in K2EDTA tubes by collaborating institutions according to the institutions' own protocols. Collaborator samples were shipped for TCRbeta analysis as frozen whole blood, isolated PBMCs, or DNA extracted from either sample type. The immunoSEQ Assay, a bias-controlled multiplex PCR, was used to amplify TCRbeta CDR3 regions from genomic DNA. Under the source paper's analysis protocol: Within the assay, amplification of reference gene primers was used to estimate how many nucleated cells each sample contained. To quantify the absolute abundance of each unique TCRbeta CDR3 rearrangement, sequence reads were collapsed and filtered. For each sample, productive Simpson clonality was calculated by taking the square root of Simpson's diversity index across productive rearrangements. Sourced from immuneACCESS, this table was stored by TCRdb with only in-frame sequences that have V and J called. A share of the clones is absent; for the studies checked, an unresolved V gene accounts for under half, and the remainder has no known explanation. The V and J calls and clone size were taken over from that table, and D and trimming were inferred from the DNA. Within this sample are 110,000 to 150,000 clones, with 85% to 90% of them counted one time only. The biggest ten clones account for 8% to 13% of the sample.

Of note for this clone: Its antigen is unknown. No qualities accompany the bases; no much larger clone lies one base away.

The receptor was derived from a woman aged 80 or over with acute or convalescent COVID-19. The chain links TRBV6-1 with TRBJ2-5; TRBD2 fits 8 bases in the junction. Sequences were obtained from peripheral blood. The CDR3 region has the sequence CASSEARGDQETQYF. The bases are TGTGCCAGCAGTGAAGCGCGGGGGGACCAAGAGACCCAGTACTTC.